The 27 T cell receptor beta chains below come from one sample, sequenced in a study of T cell responses to AZD1222 COVID-19 vaccine. Only in-frame clones appear in the TCRdb table, and some are missing; sequencing was by immunoSEQ multiplex PCR. The sample includes around 160,000 clones, about nine tenths of them seen just once. Source: peripheral blood, taken on day 0 of AZD1222 vaccination. The receptor source for this set is an adult in good health.

The chain employs TRBV18 and TRBJ2-2; a weak D match, TRBD1 (5 bases). The CDR3 is 16 amino acids. Germline assignment: CDR1 KGHSH and CDR2 LQKENI. V was shortened by 1 base and J by 5 bases, with 14 bases between the two germline ends. The CDR3 protein is CASSPRTLRVTGELFF. CDR3 nucleotide sequence: TGTGCCAGCTCACCACGGACGCTCAGGGTAACCGGGGAGCTGTTTTTT.

The gene calls are TRBV4-3 and TRBJ1-6, with D uncertain. Germline lookup yields CDR1 LGHNA and CDR2 YSLEER. The ends were cut back, 0 bases at V and 6 bases at J, with 27 bases in the middle. The CDR3 contains 21 residues. The CDR3 reads CASSQDLISIRGKWGNSPLHF. CDR3 coding DNA: TGCGCCAGCAGCCAAGATCTAATCTCAATTCGGGGAAAATGGGGTAATTCACCCCTCCACTTT.

The chain joins TRBV27 to TRBJ1-1; D is perhaps TRBD1 (5 bases). The germline V and J ends were trimmed by 10 bases and 3 bases, with 9 bases remaining between them. Germline V CDR1 and CDR2: MNHEY, SMNVEV (reference sequence). The CDR3 loop spans 11 amino acids. CDR3 in amino acids: CATRTYTEAFF. DNA of the CDR3: TGTGCCACCCGGACATACACTGAAGCTTTCTTT.

This clone was observed a few times. The chain recombines TRBV19 with TRBJ1-1; D ambiguous. Trimming removed 3 bases from V and 5 bases from J, with 10 bases in between. Germline CDR1 and CDR2: LNHDA and SQIVND (reference sequence). The CDR3 is 13 amino acids. The DNA of the CDR3 is TGTGCCAGTAGTATGGGCAGTTGGACTGAAGCTTTCTTT. Translating gives CASSMGSWTEAFF.

The chain has TRBV5-1 and TRBJ2-3; D is unresolved. Trimming took 4 bases from V and 0 from J, leaving 6 bases between them. Germline V gene lookup returns CDR1 SGHRS and CDR2 YFSETQ. This CDR3 contains 13 residues. The CDR3 sequence: CASSPTSTDTQYF. The CDR3 DNA reads as TGCGCCAGCAGCCCGACTAGCACAGATACGCAGTATTTT. The full variable domain, with the rest looked up from reference TRBV5-1 and TRBJ2-3, is KAGVTQTPRYLIKTRGQQVTLSCSPISGHRSVSWYQQTPGQGLQFLFEYFSETQRNKGNFPGRFSGRQFSNSRSEMNVSTLELGDSALYLCASSPTSTDTQYFGPGTRLTVL.

This rearrangement joins TRBV6-2 or TRBV6-3 to TRBJ1-1; 7 bases fit TRBD1. V lost 5 bases, J lost 0 bases, and 9 bases stayed unmatched. The CDR3 is made up of 16 amino acids. The germline V gene encodes CDR1 MNHEY and CDR2 SVGEGT. In DNA form, the CDR3 reads TGTGCCAGCAGTATACCGGGACAGAGCATGAACACTGAAGCTTTCTTT. Translating gives CASSIPGQSMNTEAFF.

The chain joins TRBV27 to TRBJ2-1; D tentatively reads TRBD1 or TRBD2 (5 bases each). V was clipped by 4 bases and J by 4 bases, with 17 bases between them. Germline V gives CDR1 MNHEY, CDR2 SMNVEV (reference sequence). The CDR3 loop spans 16 amino acids. Here the CDR3 DNA reads TGTGCCAGCAGTTCCACCCCCAATGGGGGTTACAATGAGCAGTTCTTC. Translated, it gives CASSSTPNGGYNEQFF.

The rearrangement joins TRBV25-1 to TRBJ2-7, with D perhaps matching TRBD1 or TRBD2 (5 bases each). CDR1 and CDR2 from the germline V gene are MGHDK and SYGVNS. V was clipped by 6 bases and J by 6 bases, with 21 bases between them. The CDR3 length is 15 residues. CDR3 coding DNA: TGTGCCAGCAGCGCCCCTGGGGCAGGAGGTTTCGAGCAGTACTTC. This sequence encodes CASSAPGAGGFEQYF.

V is TRBV6-1 and J is TRBJ1-4; the match to TRBD1 covers 7 bases. CDR3 length: 15 residues. Germline values: CDR1 MNHNS, CDR2 SASEGT. Germline trimming cut 2 bases from V and 2 bases from J; bases unmatched to any gene: 2. The CDR3 loop is CASSEPGGTNEKLFF. The DNA of the CDR3 is TGTGCCAGCAGTGAACCAGGGGGGACTAATGAAAAACTGTTTTTT.

A remark on this clone: In the same sample, other DNA sequences code for this CDR3. CDR3 nucleotide sequence: TGTGCCACCAGCACCAACCAGGGGGCGCGCGGCCAGCCCCAGCATTTT. Its protein product is CATSTNQGARGQPQHF. V usage is TRBV15 and J usage is TRBJ1-5, with 8 positions matching TRBD1. The junction had 12 bases not matched to a gene; V was cut back by 4 bases and J by 7 bases. The CDR3 has 16 amino acids. Germline CDR1 LNHNV, CDR2 YYDKDF (reference sequence).

The J gene is TRBJ2-1, the V gene TRBV7-2, with 8 nucleotides matching TRBD2. Germline trimming cut 5 bases from V and 4 bases from J; bases unmatched to any gene: 7. From germline, CDR1 is SGHTA and CDR2 FQGNSA. This CDR3 comprises 15 residues. The CDR3 coding sequence is TGTGCCAGCAGCCCGAGCGGGGGAGCTTACAATGAGCAGTTCTTC. Protein product: CASSPSGGAYNEQFF.

This clone occurred once. The chain has TRBV5-1 and TRBJ2-3; TRBD2 matches at 7 bases. Germline V gene sequence: CDR1 SGHRS, CDR2 YFSETQ. The CDR3 is 15 amino acids. J lost 3 bases, V lost 1 base, and 5 bases had no gene match. The CDR3 is CASSLSLAETDTQYF. CDR3 DNA: TGCGCCAGCAGCTTGTCTCTAGCGGAGACAGATACGCAGTATTTT.

This chain uses TRBV19 with TRBJ1-1; D uncertain. Germline V gene data show CDR1 as LNHDA and CDR2 as SQIVND (reference sequence). There are 12 residues in the CDR3. V was cut by 3 bases and J by 4 bases, with 6 bases left in between. The CDR3 bases are TGTGCCAGTAGTATTCATGCCACTGAAGCTTTCTTT. Translation gives CASSIHATEAFF. Full variable domain (remainder filled in from reference TRBV19 and TRBJ1-1): DGGITQSPKYLFRKEGQNVTLSCEQNLNHDAMYWYRQDPGQGLRLIYYSQIVNDFQKGDIAEGYSVSREKKESFPLTVTSAQKNPTAFYLCASSIHATEAFFGQGTRLTVV.

The chain carries TRBV12-3 or TRBV12-4 and TRBJ1-1; D is perhaps TRBD1 (5 bases). The V end lost 6 bases, the J end lost 10 bases, and 18 bases lay between the germline ends. The CDR3 covers 13 residues. The CDR3 loop is CASRLGVQDRAFF. The CDR3, as DNA: TGTGCCAGCAGACTGGGGGTACAAGATAGAGCTTTCTTT.

This clone was found once. J is TRBJ2-1 and V is TRBV30, with TRBD1 identical over 7 bases. V lost 3 bases, J lost 4 bases, and 12 bases stayed unmatched. CDR1 and CDR2 from the germline V gene are GTSNPN and SVGIG (reference sequence). The CDR3 consists of 16 residues. CDR3 bases: TGTGCCTGGAGAGCGTACAGGGGTCGCGGTTACAATGAGCAGTTCTTC. This sequence encodes CAWRAYRGRGYNEQFF. Filled out from reference TRBV30 and TRBJ2-1, the complete variable domain reads SQTIHQWPATLVQPVGSPLSLECTVEGTSNPNLYWYRQAAGRGLQLLFYSVGIGQISSEVPQNLSASRPQDRQFILSSKKLLLSDSGFYLCAWRAYRGRGYNEQFFGPGTRLTVL.

V and J are TRBV5-1 and TRBJ1-4; tentative D call: TRBD1 (5 bases). CDR3 length: 15 residues. Germline V CDR1 and CDR2: SGHRS, YFSETQ. The germline V and J ends were trimmed by 0 bases and 7 bases, with 13 bases remaining between them. CDR3 protein: CASSLVSGGGEKLFF. The CDR3 bases are TGCGCCAGCAGCTTGGTTTCCGGGGGAGGTGAAAAACTGTTTTTT.

This chain uses TRBV14 with TRBJ2-7; 8 bases line up with TRBD1. Germline V CDR1 and CDR2: SGHDN, FVKESK. Unmatched junction bases numbered 3, after V lost 4 bases and J lost 1 base. The CDR3 spans 14 residues. CDR3 sequence (DNA): TGTGCCAGCAGCCGAAGGACAGGGTCCTACGAGCAGTACTTC. This translates into CASSRRTGSYEQYF.

The V gene is TRBV29-1, the J gene TRBJ1-2; D remains ambiguous. Trimming took 1 base from V and 4 from J, leaving 10 bases between them. In germline, CDR1 is SQVTM, CDR2 ANQGSEA. The CDR3 runs 13 residues. The CDR3 is CSVEAPSGYGYTF. CDR3 nucleotides: TGCAGCGTTGAAGCGCCAAGTGGCTATGGCTACACCTTC.

This clone is a singleton in its sample. The chain employs TRBV30 and TRBJ1-2; tentative D call: TRBD1 (6 bases). CDR3 length: 16 residues. The V end lost 0 bases, the J end lost 1 base, and 15 bases lay between the germline ends. Germline V gene data show CDR1 as GTSNPN and CDR2 as SVGIG (reference sequence). This CDR3 is CAWSVGRGRGNYGYTF. CDR3 nucleotides: TGTGCCTGGAGTGTTGGCCGGGGGCGCGGTAACTATGGCTACACCTTC.

CDR3 in DNA: TGTGCCAGCAGCTTAAGCGGGGGGCTATACTCTGGGGCCAACGTCCTGACTTTC. Its translation: CASSLSGGLYSGANVLTF. V and J are TRBV7-3 and TRBJ2-6; 8 bases agree with TRBD2. The V and J ends lost 1 base and 0 bases, in that order; junction bases with no gene match: 5. The CDR3 spans 18 residues. The V gene's germline CDR1 is SGHTA and CDR2 FQGTGA.

CDR3 in DNA: TGTGCCAGCAGGCGCCCCGGGACAGCCTCCTACGAGCAGTACTTC. This codes for CASRRPGTASYEQYF. V is TRBV6-4 and J is TRBJ2-7; the match to TRBD1 covers 7 bases. Trimming removed 6 bases from V and 0 bases from J; junction bases left unmatched: 8. The CDR3 is 15 residues long. The V gene's germline CDR1 is MRHNA and CDR2 SNTAGT.

J is TRBJ1-2 and V is TRBV2, with D perhaps TRBD1 (6 bases). The germline V gene has CDR1 SNHLY and CDR2 FYNNEI. The CDR3 runs 15 residues. With 6 bases removed from V and 0 bases from J, the gap between germline ends came to 14 bases. CDR3 sequence reads: CASSGDRHANYGYTF. CDR3 nucleotide sequence: TGTGCCAGCAGCGGCGACAGGCATGCTAACTATGGCTACACCTTC.

This chain joins TRBV7-2 and TRBJ2-1; D remains ambiguous. Trimming removed 5 bases from V and 7 bases from J, with 9 bases in between. This CDR3 has 12 residues. Germline loops: CDR1 SGHTA, CDR2 FQGNSA. CDR3: CASSAVRNEQFF. Written as DNA, the CDR3 is TGTGCCAGCAGCGCAGTTCGTAATGAGCAGTTCTTC.

The V and J genes are TRBV2 and TRBJ1-1; D not resolved. CDR3 size: 14 residues. CDR1 is SNHLY, CDR2 FYNNEI, per germline. V lost 5 bases and J lost 1, with 11 bases in between. In nucleotides, the CDR3 is TGTGCCAGCAGTTATGGGGTTAAGAACACTGAAGCTTTCTTT. Translation: CASSYGVKNTEAFF.

The V gene is TRBV11-3, the J gene TRBJ2-1, with D perhaps matching TRBD1 or TRBD2 (5 bases each). Germline loops: CDR1 SGHNT, CDR2 YENEEA. Trimming took 5 bases from V and 6 from J, leaving 14 bases between them. The CDR3 spans 14 residues. The CDR3 DNA sequence: TGTGCCAGCAGCCCACGTGGGGGTCTCAATGAGCAGTTCTTC. This sequence encodes CASSPRGGLNEQFF.

This chain joins TRBV18 and TRBJ1-5; 9 nucleotides match TRBD1. With V trimmed by 3 bases and J by 1 base, 10 bases remained unmatched. The CDR3 runs 18 residues. The germline CDR1 and CDR2 sequences are KGHSH and LQKENI. CDR3 loop: CASSPGTGTGFSNQPQHF. DNA for the CDR3: TGTGCCAGCTCACCCGGGACAGGGACAGGGTTCAGCAATCAGCCCCAGCATTTT.

This clone came up a few times. The chain links TRBV18 to TRBJ1-1; weak D call: TRBD1 (6 bases). V was trimmed by 2 bases and J by 3 bases, leaving 19 bases between them. The germline V gene has CDR1 KGHSH and CDR2 LQKENI. This CDR3 is 17 amino acids long. CDR3 protein: CASSPRRGGEGYTEAFF. Written as DNA, the CDR3 is TGTGCCAGCTCACCAAGGCGGGGGGGCGAAGGTTACACTGAAGCTTTCTTT.